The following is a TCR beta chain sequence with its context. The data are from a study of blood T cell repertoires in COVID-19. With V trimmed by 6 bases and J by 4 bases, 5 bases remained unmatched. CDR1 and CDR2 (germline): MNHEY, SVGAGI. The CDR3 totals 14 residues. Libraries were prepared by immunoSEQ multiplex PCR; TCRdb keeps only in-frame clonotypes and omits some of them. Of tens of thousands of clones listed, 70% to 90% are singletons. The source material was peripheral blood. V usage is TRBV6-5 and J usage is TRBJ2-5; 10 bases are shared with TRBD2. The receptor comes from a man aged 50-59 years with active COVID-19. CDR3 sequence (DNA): TGTGCCAGCAGAGGAGCGGGGGGGCCAGAGACCCAGTACTTC. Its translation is CASRGAGGPETQYF.